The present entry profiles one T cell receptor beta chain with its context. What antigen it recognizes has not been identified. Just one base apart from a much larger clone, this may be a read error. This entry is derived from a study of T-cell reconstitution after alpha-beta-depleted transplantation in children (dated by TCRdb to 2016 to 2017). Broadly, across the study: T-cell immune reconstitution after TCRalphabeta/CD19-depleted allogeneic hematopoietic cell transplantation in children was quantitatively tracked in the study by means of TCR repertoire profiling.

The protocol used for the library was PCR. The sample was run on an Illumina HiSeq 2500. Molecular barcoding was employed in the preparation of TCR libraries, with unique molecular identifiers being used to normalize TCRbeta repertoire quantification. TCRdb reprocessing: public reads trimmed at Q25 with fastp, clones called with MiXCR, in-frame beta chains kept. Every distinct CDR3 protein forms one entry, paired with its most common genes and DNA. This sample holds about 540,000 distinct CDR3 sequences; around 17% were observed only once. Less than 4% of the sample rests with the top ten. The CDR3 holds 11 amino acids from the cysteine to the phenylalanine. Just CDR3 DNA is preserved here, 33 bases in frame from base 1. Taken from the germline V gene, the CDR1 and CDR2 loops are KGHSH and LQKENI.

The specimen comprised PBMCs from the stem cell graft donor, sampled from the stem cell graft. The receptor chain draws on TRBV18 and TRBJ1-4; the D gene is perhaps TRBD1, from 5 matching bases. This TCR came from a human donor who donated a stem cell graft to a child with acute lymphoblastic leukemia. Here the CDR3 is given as CASARDETLFF. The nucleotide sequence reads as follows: TGTGCCAGCGCCAGGGATGAAACACTGTTTTTT.